Following are 27 T cell receptor beta chains from one sample sequenced in a study of T-cell memory formation after mild COVID-19. TCRdb passed the 5' RACE reads through MiXCR, listing each CDR3 protein once. The sample consists of 350,000 to 500,000 distinct CDR3 sequences, around 22% of them appearing once. The source material was PBMCs or a T cell subset sorted from them (not recorded which). These receptors originate from an adult woman who had mild COVID-19 (a few samples of this study predate the infection). Cell type and time point are not known.

This clonotype was observed a handful of times. The V and J genes are TRBV4-3 and TRBJ2-4; 10 bases line up with TRBD2. Germline CDR1 and CDR2: LGHNA and YSLEER. The CDR3 sequence is 16 residues long. J gave up 9 bases and V 1 base, and 9 bases lay outside the gene matches. The CDR3 is CASSQGGAGGPGIQYF. Here the CDR3 DNA reads TGCGCCAGCAGCCAAGGAGGAGCGGGAGGGCCGGGCATTCAGTACTTC.

This clonotype turned up a few times. Here the CDR3 reads CASSVGAGQSTDTQYF. DNA for the CDR3: TGTGCCAGCAGTGTAGGAGCGGGACAGAGCACAGATACGCAGTATTTT. The J gene is TRBJ2-3, the V gene TRBV25-1, with D perhaps matching TRBD1 or TRBD2 (7 bases each). The CDR3 contains 16 residues. The V and J ends lost 4 bases and 0 bases respectively, with 14 bases between them. Germline V gene sequence: CDR1 MGHDK, CDR2 SYGVNS.

There are a few counts of this clonotype. The gene calls are TRBV7-9 and TRBJ1-1, with 8 bases that match TRBD1. CDR3 length: 14 amino acids. Germline trimming cut 1 base from V and 10 bases from J; bases unmatched to any gene: 8. CDR1 and CDR2 (germline): SEHNR, FQNEAQ (reference sequence). The CDR3 DNA reads as TGTGCCAGCAGCTTAGATGCCAGGGGGCGCTTAGCTTTCTTT. This codes for CASSLDARGRLAFF.

The chain uses TRBV11-2 and TRBJ2-3; 9 bases are shared with TRBD2. The V and J ends lost 2 bases and 3 bases, in that order; junction bases with no gene match: 3. This CDR3 spans 15 amino acids. The V gene's germline CDR1 is SGHAT and CDR2 FQNNGV. CDR3 residues: CASSLLAGETDTQYF. The CDR3 DNA sequence: TGTGCCAGCAGCTTATTAGCGGGGGAGACAGATACGCAGTATTTT. Together with reference TRBV11-2 and TRBJ2-3, the CDR3 gives the full variable domain: EAGVAQSPRYKIIEKRQSVAFWCNPISGHATLYWYQQILGQGPKLLIQFQNNGVVDDSQLPKDRFSAERLKGVDSTLKIQPAKLEDSAVYLCASSLLAGETDTQYFGPGTRLTVL.

CDR3 amino acids: CASSLALTGSNQPQHF. Written as DNA, the CDR3 is TGTGCCAGCAGTTTAGCCCTGACAGGGTCCAATCAGCCCCAGCATTTT. The chain joins TRBV27 to TRBJ1-5, with TRBD1 identical over 7 bases. After removal of 2 bases from V and 3 bases from J, the junction contained 7 bases not matched to a gene. CDR1 MNHEY and CDR2 SMNVEV come from the germline V gene (reference sequence). This CDR3 contains 16 residues.

This clonotype was counted ten times or more. CDR3 amino acids: CASSARPLGEQYF. In nucleotides, the CDR3 is TGTGCCAGCAGTGCTAGACCCCTCGGCGAGCAGTACTTC. The chain recombines TRBV2 with TRBJ2-7; D gene unclear. CDR1 and CDR2 (germline): SNHLY, FYNNEI. This CDR3 is built from 13 residues. With 4 bases removed from V and 6 bases from J, the gap between germline ends came to 13 bases. The variable domain in full, with the rest retrieved from reference TRBV2 and TRBJ2-7, is EPEVTQTPSHQVTQMGQEVILRCVPISNHLYFYWYRQILGQKVEFLVSFYNNEISEKSEIFDDQFSVERPDGSNFTLKIRSTKLEDSAMYFCASSARPLGEQYFGPGTRLTVT.

This clonotype was detected many times. The chain employs TRBV6-4 and TRBJ2-1, with D possibly TRBD1 on 5 matching bases. From germline, CDR1 is MRHNA and CDR2 SNTAGT. The CDR3 covers 13 residues. With 8 bases removed from V and 8 bases from J, the gap between germline ends came to 16 bases. The CDR3 DNA reads TGTGCCAGCGGGTCAACTGAACAGGATGAGCAGTTCTTC. Its translation is CASGSTEQDEQFF.

This clonotype was observed a few times. The chain joins TRBV6-6 to TRBJ1-1; 12 nucleotides agree with TRBD1. Germline V CDR1 and CDR2: MNHNY, SVGAGI (reference sequence). The CDR3 runs to 16 residues. The V gene end was trimmed by 6 bases and the J gene end by 0 bases; junction bases not matched to a gene: 5. The CDR3 here is CASRLGTGGLNTEAFF. The CDR3 DNA follows: TGTGCCAGCAGACTGGGGACAGGGGGCCTGAACACTGAAGCTTTCTTT.

In this sample, this clonotype turned up a few times. The J gene is TRBJ2-2, the V gene TRBV12-3 or TRBV12-4; 9 bases align to TRBD1. V lost 5 bases, J lost 7 bases, and 8 bases stayed unmatched. CDR3 size: 15 residues. The CDR3 coding sequence is TGTGCCAGCAGTCCCGGGACAGGGAGCGGCGGGGAGCTGTTTTTT. It is translated as CASSPGTGSGGELFF.

This chain uses TRBV12-3 or TRBV12-4 with TRBJ1-1; weak D call: TRBD1 (6 bases). This CDR3 contains 15 residues. Trimming removed 5 bases at V and 4 bases at J, with 17 bases between. The CDR3 DNA reads as TGTGCCAGCAGTCCCCAAGGGGGATTGGGCACTGAAGCTTTCTTT. It encodes CASSPQGGLGTEAFF.

The CDR3, as DNA: TGTGCCAGCATGGGACAGGACCTTCAGCCCCAGCATTTT. This sequence encodes CASMGQDLQPQHF. This chain uses TRBV11-3 with TRBJ1-5; 8 bases line up with TRBD1. The CDR3 loop spans 13 amino acids. Trimming took 7 bases from V and 6 from J; bases not matched to a gene: 5. Germline CDR1 reads SGHNT; CDR2 reads YENEEA.

The chain joins TRBV6-6 to TRBJ2-1; D not certain. Germline V gives CDR1 MNHNY, CDR2 SVGAGI (reference sequence). V lost 5 bases and J 4 bases, leaving 9 bases between the germline ends. The CDR3 covers 13 residues. The CDR3 nucleotides are TGTGCCAGCAGTCCGCGGTATTACAATGAGCAGTTCTTC. Encoded protein: CASSPRYYNEQFF.

This clonotype was detected ten times or more. The V gene is TRBV7-9, the J gene TRBJ1-1; no firm D call. This CDR3 contains 13 residues. V lost 1 base and J 5 bases, leaving 8 bases between the germline ends. In germline, CDR1 is SEHNR, CDR2 FQNEAQ (reference sequence). CDR3 sequence reads: CASSLEGWTEAFF. As DNA, the CDR3 is TGTGCCAGCAGCTTAGAAGGGTGGACTGAAGCTTTCTTT.

This chain connects TRBV5-6 to TRBJ2-7, with D perhaps assigned TRBD1 or TRBD2 (6 bases each). Germline assignment: CDR1 SGHDT and CDR2 YYEEEE. Trimming cost V 3 bases and J 5 bases, with 24 bases left between them. The CDR3 length is 17 residues. The CDR3 reads CASSSAFVTGAIHEQYF. The CDR3 DNA reads TGTGCCAGCAGCTCTGCCTTTGTAACGGGGGCCATCCACGAGCAGTACTTC.

This clonotype showed up just a few times. V and J are TRBV12-5 and TRBJ2-7, with 8 bases lining up with TRBD1. With V trimmed by 4 bases and J by 0 bases, 8 bases remained unmatched. In germline, CDR1 is LGHNT, CDR2 FRNRAP. CDR3 length: 16 amino acids. CDR3 amino acids: CASGWDRLRSSYEQYF. The CDR3 region has the DNA TGTGCTAGTGGTTGGGACAGGCTTAGGAGCTCCTACGAGCAGTACTTC.

This chain connects TRBV7-9 to TRBJ2-7, with 8 nucleotides matching TRBD1. This CDR3 has 14 amino acids. Germline V CDR1 and CDR2: SEHNR, FQNEAQ (reference sequence). The V and J ends lost 4 bases and 4 bases, in that order; junction bases with no gene match: 6. CDR3 protein: CASSSPTGEYEQYF. DNA for the CDR3: TGTGCCAGCAGCTCCCCGACAGGGGAATACGAGCAGTACTTC.

This clonotype was seen only a few times. J is TRBJ2-1 and V is TRBV6-5, with a possible D match to TRBD2 (5 bases). The germline V gene encodes CDR1 MNHEY and CDR2 SVGAGI. CDR3 length equals 14 residues. V lost 8 bases and J lost 4, with 15 bases in between. Here the CDR3 DNA reads TGTGCCAGCGCTTGGAGCGGCCAGTACAATGAGCAGTTCTTC. Its translation is CASAWSGQYNEQFF.

The chain has TRBV6-1 and TRBJ2-3; 10 positions agree with TRBD2. Germline lookup yields CDR1 MNHNS and CDR2 SASEGT. V was clipped by 1 base and J by 6 bases; unmatched bases: 7. The CDR3 runs to 16 residues. As DNA, the CDR3 is TGTGCCAGCAGTGAAGTTCCAGCGGGGGGGCCGGATACGCAGTATTTT. As protein: CASSEVPAGGPDTQYF.

This clonotype was counted between two and nine times. This chain links TRBV25-1 with TRBJ2-1; possible D gene TRBD2, 6 bases. The V end lost 4 bases, the J end lost 0 bases, and 13 bases lay between the germline ends. Germline CDR1 and CDR2: MGHDK and SYGVNS. The CDR3 is made up of 16 amino acids. The CDR3 protein is CASSALLASSYNEQFF. In DNA, the CDR3 is TGTGCCAGCAGTGCCCTACTAGCTAGCTCCTACAATGAGCAGTTCTTC.

This clonotype was recorded only once. The rearrangement links TRBV12-3 or TRBV12-4 to TRBJ2-5, with 7 bases identical to TRBD2. CDR3 length: 15 amino acids. J lost 2 bases, V lost 6 bases, and 9 bases had no gene match. CDR3 DNA sequence: TGTGCCAGCAGCTATGAGCGGGGAGGTCAAGAGACCCAGTACTTC. As protein: CASSYERGGQETQYF.

The chain has TRBV30 and TRBJ2-5; possibly TRBD2 for D (5 bases). The CDR3 has 14 residues. The V end lost 5 bases, the J end lost 0 bases, and 13 bases lay between the germline ends. Germline V gene data show CDR1 as GTSNPN and CDR2 as SVGIG (reference sequence). The CDR3 DNA sequence: TGTGCCTGGGGTGGGTGGGAGTACCAAGAGACCCAGTACTTC. Translating it yields CAWGGWEYQETQYF.

The chain recombines TRBV20-1 with TRBJ1-1, with D possibly matching TRBD1 (5 bases). Germline V gene data show CDR1 as DFQATT and CDR2 as SNEGSKA (reference sequence). The germline V and J ends were trimmed by 3 bases and 0 bases, with 11 bases remaining between them. This CDR3 comprises 14 residues. In DNA form, the CDR3 reads TGCAGTGCTAGCGGGCAGGGCATGAACACTGAAGCTTTCTTT. Translation gives CSASGQGMNTEAFF.

This chain joins TRBV5-5 and TRBJ1-1, with D maybe TRBD1 (6 bases). Germline V CDR1 and CDR2: SGHKS, YYEKEE (reference sequence). The CDR3 loop spans 14 amino acids. Trimming removed 1 base at V and 8 bases at J, with 15 bases between. This CDR3 reads CASSLSGASFEAFF. CDR3 bases: TGTGCCAGCAGCTTGTCGGGGGCGAGCTTCGAAGCTTTCTTT. Full variable domain (missing parts from reference TRBV5-5 and TRBJ1-1): DAGVTQSPTHLIKTRGQQVTLRCSPISGHKSVSWYQQVLGQGPQFIFQYYEKEERGRGNFPDRFSARQFPNYSSELNVNALLLGDSALYLCASSLSGASFEAFFGQGTRLTVV.

The rearrangement joins TRBV9 to TRBJ2-4; TRBD2 aligns across 10 bases. Germline V gene lookup returns CDR1 SGDLS and CDR2 YYNGEE. V was pared by 3 bases and J by 8 bases, with 11 bases of the junction left unmatched. CDR3 size: 16 residues. The CDR3 spells CASSDPRSGRTDIQYF. The CDR3 DNA sequence: TGTGCCAGCAGCGACCCGCGTAGCGGGAGGACGGACATTCAGTACTTC. The variable domain in full, completed from reference TRBV9 and TRBJ2-4, reads DSGVTQTPKHLITATGQRVTLRCSPRSGDLSVYWYQQSLDQGLQFLIQYYNGEERAKGNILERFSAQQFPDLHSELNLSSLELGDSALYFCASSDPRSGRTDIQYFGAGTRLSVL.

This chain links TRBV7-8 with TRBJ2-5; maybe TRBD1 (5 bases). CDR3 length: 15 residues. V shed 2 bases and J shed 6 bases, with 16 bases lying between them. In germline, CDR1 is SGHVS, CDR2 FQNEAQ. The DNA of the CDR3 is TGTGCCAGCAGCTTATCCCAGGGTCCTTCTCAGACCCAGTACTTC. This gives the protein CASSLSQGPSQTQYF.

The chain is built from TRBV7-2 and TRBJ2-1; 8 nucleotides align to TRBD1. Trimming at V came to 5 bases and at J to 3 bases, leaving 3 bases not matched to a gene. The CDR3 sequence is 14 residues long. The germline CDR1 and CDR2 sequences are SGHTA and FQGNSA. This chain's CDR3 is CASSRTGNYNEQFF. DNA for the CDR3: TGTGCCAGCAGCCGGACAGGGAACTACAATGAGCAGTTCTTC.

The rearrangement joins TRBV7-9 to TRBJ1-1; D unresolved. Trimming removed 5 bases at V and 3 bases at J, with 13 bases between. The CDR3 totals 14 residues. Germline CDR1 SEHNR, CDR2 FQNEAQ (reference sequence). CDR3 residues: CASSLILPHTEAFF. The CDR3 DNA sequence: TGTGCCAGCAGCCTAATACTACCCCACACTGAAGCTTTCTTT.